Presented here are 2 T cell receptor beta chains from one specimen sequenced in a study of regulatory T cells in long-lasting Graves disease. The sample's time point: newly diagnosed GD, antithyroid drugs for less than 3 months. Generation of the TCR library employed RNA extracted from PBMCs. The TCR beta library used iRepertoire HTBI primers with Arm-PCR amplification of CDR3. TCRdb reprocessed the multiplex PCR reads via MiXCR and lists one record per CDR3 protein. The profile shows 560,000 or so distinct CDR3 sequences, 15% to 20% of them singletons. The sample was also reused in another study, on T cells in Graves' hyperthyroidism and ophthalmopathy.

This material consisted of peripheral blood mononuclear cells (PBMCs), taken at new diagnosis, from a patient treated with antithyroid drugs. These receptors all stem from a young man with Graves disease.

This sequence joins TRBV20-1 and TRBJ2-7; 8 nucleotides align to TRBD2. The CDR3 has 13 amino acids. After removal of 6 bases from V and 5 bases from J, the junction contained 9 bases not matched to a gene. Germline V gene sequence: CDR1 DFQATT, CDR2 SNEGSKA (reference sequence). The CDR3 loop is CSAHGRGLDEQYF. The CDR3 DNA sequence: TGCAGTGCCCACGGGAGGGGTCTCGACGAGCAGTACTTC.

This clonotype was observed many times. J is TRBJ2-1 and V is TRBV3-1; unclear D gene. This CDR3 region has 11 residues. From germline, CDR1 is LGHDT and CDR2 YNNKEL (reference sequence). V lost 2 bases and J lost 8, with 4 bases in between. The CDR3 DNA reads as TGTGCCAGCAGCCAACGGGATGAGCAGTTCTTC. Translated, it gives CASSQRDEQFF.